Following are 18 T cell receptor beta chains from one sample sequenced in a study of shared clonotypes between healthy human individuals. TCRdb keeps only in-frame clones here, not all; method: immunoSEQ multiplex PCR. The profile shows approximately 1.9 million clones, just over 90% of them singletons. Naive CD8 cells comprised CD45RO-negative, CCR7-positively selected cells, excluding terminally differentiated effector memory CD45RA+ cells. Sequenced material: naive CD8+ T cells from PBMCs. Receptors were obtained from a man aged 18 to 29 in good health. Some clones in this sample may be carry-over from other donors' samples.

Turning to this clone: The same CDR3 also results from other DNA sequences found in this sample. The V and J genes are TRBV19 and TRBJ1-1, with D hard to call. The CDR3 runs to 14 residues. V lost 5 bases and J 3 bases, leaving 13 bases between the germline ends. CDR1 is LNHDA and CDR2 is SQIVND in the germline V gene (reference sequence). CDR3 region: CASSAGGGYTEAFF. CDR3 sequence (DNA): TGTGCCAGTAGTGCCGGCGGTGGGTACACTGAAGCTTTCTTT.

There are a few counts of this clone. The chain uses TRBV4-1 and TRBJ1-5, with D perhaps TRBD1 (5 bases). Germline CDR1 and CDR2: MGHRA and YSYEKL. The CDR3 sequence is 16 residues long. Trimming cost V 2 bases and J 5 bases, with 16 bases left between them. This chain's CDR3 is CASSQFVGEGDQPQHF. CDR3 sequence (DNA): TGCGCCAGCAGCCAATTCGTGGGGGAGGGCGATCAGCCCCAGCATTTT.

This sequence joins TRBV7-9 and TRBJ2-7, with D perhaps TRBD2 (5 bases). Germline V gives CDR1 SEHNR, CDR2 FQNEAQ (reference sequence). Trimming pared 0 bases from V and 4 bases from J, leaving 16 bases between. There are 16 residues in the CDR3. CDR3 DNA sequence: TGTGCCAGCAGCTTAGCCCCCCATGCGGACTCATACGAGCAGTACTTC. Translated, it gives CASSLAPHADSYEQYF.

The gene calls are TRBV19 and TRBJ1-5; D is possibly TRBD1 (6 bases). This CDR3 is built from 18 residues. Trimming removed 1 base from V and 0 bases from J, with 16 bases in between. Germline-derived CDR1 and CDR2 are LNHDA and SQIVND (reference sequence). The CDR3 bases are TGTGCCAGTAGTATAGGGGCGCAGGGGCTCGTTAGCAATCAGCCCCAGCATTTT. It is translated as CASSIGAQGLVSNQPQHF.

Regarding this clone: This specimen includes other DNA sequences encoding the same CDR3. This CDR3 is CASSERGSYNEQFF. The DNA of the CDR3 is TGTGCCAGCAGTGAAAGGGGCTCCTACAATGAGCAGTTCTTC. The chain is built from TRBV6-1 and TRBJ2-1; possible D gene TRBD1, 5 bases. The ends were cut back, 2 bases at V and 0 bases at J, with 5 bases in the middle. This CDR3 spans 14 amino acids. Germline V gene data show CDR1 as MNHNS and CDR2 as SASEGT.

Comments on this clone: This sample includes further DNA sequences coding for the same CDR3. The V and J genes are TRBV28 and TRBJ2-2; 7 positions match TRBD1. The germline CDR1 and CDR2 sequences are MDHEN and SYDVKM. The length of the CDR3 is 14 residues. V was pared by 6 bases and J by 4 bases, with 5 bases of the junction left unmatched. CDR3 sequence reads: CASSKTGSTGELFF. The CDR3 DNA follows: TGTGCCAGCAGCAAGACAGGGAGCACCGGGGAGCTGTTTTTT.

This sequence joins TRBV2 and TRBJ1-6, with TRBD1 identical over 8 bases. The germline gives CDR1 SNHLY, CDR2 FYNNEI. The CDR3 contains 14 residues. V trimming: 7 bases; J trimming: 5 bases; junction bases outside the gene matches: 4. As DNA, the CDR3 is TGTGCCAGCATAAAGACAGGGGATAATTCACCCCTCCACTTT. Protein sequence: CASIKTGDNSPLHF.

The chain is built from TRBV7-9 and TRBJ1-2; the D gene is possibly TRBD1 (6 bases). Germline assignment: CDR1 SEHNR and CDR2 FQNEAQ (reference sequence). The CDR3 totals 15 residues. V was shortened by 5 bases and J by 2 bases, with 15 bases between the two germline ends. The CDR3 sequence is CASSNRGQMNYGYTF. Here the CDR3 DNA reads TGTGCCAGCAGCAACCGTGGACAGATGAACTATGGCTACACCTTC.

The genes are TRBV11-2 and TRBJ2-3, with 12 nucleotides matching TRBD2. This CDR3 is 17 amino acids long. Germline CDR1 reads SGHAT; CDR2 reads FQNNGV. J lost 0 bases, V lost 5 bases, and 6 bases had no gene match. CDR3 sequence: CASSTRLAGASTDTQYF. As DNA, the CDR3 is TGTGCCAGCAGCACGCGACTAGCGGGGGCAAGCACAGATACGCAGTATTTT.

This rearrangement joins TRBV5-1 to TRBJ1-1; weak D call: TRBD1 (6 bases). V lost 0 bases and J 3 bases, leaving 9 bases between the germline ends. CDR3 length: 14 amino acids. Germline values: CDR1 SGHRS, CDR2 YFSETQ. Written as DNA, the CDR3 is TGCGCCAGCAGCTTGGGGGGGGCGCACACTGAAGCTTTCTTT. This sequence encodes CASSLGGAHTEAFF.

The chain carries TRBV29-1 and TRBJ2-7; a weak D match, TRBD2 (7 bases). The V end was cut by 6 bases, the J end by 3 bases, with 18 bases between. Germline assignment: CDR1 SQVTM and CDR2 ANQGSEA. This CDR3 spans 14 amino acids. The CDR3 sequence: CSVVWGGHLYEQYF. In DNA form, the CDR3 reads TGCAGCGTGGTTTGGGGGGGGCACCTCTACGAGCAGTACTTC.

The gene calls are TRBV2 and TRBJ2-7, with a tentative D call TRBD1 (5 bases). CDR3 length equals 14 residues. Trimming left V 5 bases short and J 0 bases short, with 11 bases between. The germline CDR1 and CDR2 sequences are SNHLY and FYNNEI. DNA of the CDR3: TGTGCCAGCAGTCTCAGGGAAAACTCCTACGAGCAGTACTTC. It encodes CASSLRENSYEQYF.

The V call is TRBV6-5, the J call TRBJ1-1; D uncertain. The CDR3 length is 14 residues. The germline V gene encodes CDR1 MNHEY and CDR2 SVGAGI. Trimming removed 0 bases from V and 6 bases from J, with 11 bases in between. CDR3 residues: CASSYSGRGSEAFF. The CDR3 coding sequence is TGTGCCAGCAGTTACTCGGGTCGAGGTTCTGAAGCTTTCTTT.

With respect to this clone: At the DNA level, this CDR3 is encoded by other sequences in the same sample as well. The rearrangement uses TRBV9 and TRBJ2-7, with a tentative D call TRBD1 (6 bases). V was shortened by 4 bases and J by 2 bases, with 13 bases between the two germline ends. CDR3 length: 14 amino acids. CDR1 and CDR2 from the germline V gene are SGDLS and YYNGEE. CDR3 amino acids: CASSPSGGTYEQYF. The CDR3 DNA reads TGTGCCAGCAGCCCCTCTGGGGGCACCTACGAGCAGTACTTC. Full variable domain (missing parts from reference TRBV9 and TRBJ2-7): DSGVTQTPKHLITATGQRVTLRCSPRSGDLSVYWYQQSLDQGLQFLIQYYNGEERAKGNILERFSAQQFPDLHSELNLSSLELGDSALYFCASSPSGGTYEQYFGPGTRLTVT.

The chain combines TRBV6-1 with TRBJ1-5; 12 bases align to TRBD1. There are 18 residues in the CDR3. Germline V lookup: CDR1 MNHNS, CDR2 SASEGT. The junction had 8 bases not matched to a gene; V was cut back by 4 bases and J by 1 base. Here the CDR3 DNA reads TGTGCCAGCAGTGCCGGGACAGGGGGCTTCTGGAGCAATCAGCCCCAGCATTTT. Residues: CASSAGTGGFWSNQPQHF.

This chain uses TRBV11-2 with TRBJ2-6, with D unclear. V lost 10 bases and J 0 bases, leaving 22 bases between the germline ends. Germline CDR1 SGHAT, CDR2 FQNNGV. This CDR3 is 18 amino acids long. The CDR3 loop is CATTFLGRISSGANVLTF. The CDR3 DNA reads TGTGCCACGACGTTTTTAGGACGTATTAGCTCTGGGGCCAACGTCCTGACTTTC.

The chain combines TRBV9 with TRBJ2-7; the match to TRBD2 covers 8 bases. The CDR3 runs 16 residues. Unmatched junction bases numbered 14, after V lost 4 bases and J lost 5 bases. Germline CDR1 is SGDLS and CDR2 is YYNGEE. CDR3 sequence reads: CASSPGGQRGFNEQYF. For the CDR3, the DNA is TGTGCCAGCAGCCCCGGCGGGCAGCGGGGGTTTAACGAGCAGTACTTC. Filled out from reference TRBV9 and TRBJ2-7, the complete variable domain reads DSGVTQTPKHLITATGQRVTLRCSPRSGDLSVYWYQQSLDQGLQFLIQYYNGEERAKGNILERFSAQQFPDLHSELNLSSLELGDSALYFCASSPGGQRGFNEQYFGPGTRLTVT.

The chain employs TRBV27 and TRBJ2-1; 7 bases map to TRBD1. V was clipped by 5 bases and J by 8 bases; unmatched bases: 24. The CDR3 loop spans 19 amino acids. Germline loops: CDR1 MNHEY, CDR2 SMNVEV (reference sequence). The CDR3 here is CASSRDRDRLKPPPDEQFF. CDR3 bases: TGTGCCAGCAGTCGCGACCGGGACAGACTTAAACCGCCCCCTGATGAGCAGTTCTTC.